These 14 T cell receptor beta chains came from one sample sequenced in a study of blood T cell repertoires in COVID-19. Here immunoSEQ multiplex PCR was the method, and the copy in TCRdb shows in-frame clones only, minus some. This table holds some 130,000 clones, roughly 91% found once. Sample: peripheral blood. The source of these receptors is a man aged 60-69 years with COVID-19, enrolled during active disease.

The CDR3 here is CASSPGGGVGQPQHF. In DNA, the CDR3 is TGTGCCAGCAGCCCAGGGGGCGGGGTTGGGCAGCCCCAGCATTTT. The genes are TRBV6-5 and TRBJ1-5; 8 nucleotides agree with TRBD1. Germline loops: CDR1 MNHEY, CDR2 SVGAGI. CDR3 size: 15 residues. Unmatched junction bases numbered 11, after V lost 6 bases and J lost 7 bases.

This clone came up once. The chain combines TRBV9 with TRBJ1-4, with 8 bases identical to TRBD1. The germline V gene has CDR1 SGDLS and CDR2 YYNGEE. The CDR3 length is 15 residues. Trimming removed 3 bases from V and 8 bases from J; junction bases left unmatched: 9. DNA for the CDR3: TGTGCCAGCAGCGAGGGGACAGGCTATGGAGAAAAACTGTTTTTT. This gives the protein CASSEGTGYGEKLFF.

CDR3 sequence reads: CASSRQGTYEQYF. In DNA form, the CDR3 reads TGTGCCAGCAGTCGACAGGGGACCTACGAGCAGTACTTC. The chain couples TRBV2 to TRBJ2-7, with TRBD1 matching over 8 bases. The CDR3 consists of 13 residues. V shed 5 bases, J shed 2 bases, and the junction held 2 bases outside the gene matches. Looked up from germline, CDR1 is SNHLY and CDR2 is FYNNEI.

This clone was counted only a few times. CDR3 bases: TGTGCCAGCAGTTTTCCGGGCCTAGCTAGCAATCAGCCCCAGCATTTT. Its translation is CASSFPGLASNQPQHF. The chain employs TRBV28 and TRBJ1-5; D unresolved. The germline V gene has CDR1 MDHEN and CDR2 SYDVKM. The ends were cut back, 3 bases at V and 0 bases at J, with 12 bases in the middle. This CDR3 has 16 residues.

The V gene is TRBV5-1, the J gene TRBJ1-2; TRBD1 matches 7 bases. CDR1 SGHRS and CDR2 YFSETQ come from the germline V gene. V was clipped by 3 bases and J by 10 bases; unmatched bases: 6. The CDR3 contains 12 residues. CDR3 sequence (DNA): TGCGCCAGCAGCTCGCCGACAGGGTCCTACACCTTC. Translating it yields CASSSPTGSYTF.

CDR3 nucleotide sequence: TGTGCCAGTAGTCTGACCTTCCGGGACAGAGGGTTCTTC. This translates into CASSLTFRDRGFF. This chain uses TRBV19 with TRBJ2-1; 7 bases match TRBD1. Looked up from germline, CDR1 is LNHDA and CDR2 is SQIVND (reference sequence). The length of the CDR3 is 13 residues. Germline trimming cut 5 bases from V and 15 bases from J; bases unmatched to any gene: 13.

This clone showed up just a few times. V is TRBV5-1 and J is TRBJ1-3; D may be TRBD1 (5 bases). Germline CDR1 SGHRS, CDR2 YFSETQ. The CDR3 contains 15 residues. V lost 1 base and J 0 bases, leaving 8 bases between the germline ends. CDR3 coding DNA: TGCGCCAGCAGCTTGATCCAGGGCTCTGGAAACACCATATATTTT. This translates into CASSLIQGSGNTIYF.

The chain couples TRBV13 to TRBJ2-7, with D possibly being TRBD2 (5 bases). The CDR3 is made up of 14 amino acids. Deletions cut 5 bases from V and 3 bases from J, with 14 bases between. Per germline, CDR1 PRHDT and CDR2 FYEKMQ (reference sequence). The CDR3 sequence: CASSPREGNYEQYF. The CDR3 nucleotides read TGTGCCAGCAGCCCCCGGGAAGGGAACTACGAGCAGTACTTC.

The chain employs TRBV11-2 and TRBJ1-6; perhaps TRBD1 as D (6 bases). The CDR3 is 16 residues long. V gave up 4 bases and J gave up 13 bases, with 23 bases separating them. From germline, CDR1 is SGHAT and CDR2 FQNNGV. In nucleotides, the CDR3 is TGTGCCAGCAGCTCGTTTTACGGGACACCTCCGGCGCCCCTCCACTTT. Its translation: CASSSFYGTPPAPLHF.

The J gene is TRBJ2-3, the V gene TRBV11-2, with a weak D call TRBD2 (6 bases). Germline CDR1 SGHAT, CDR2 FQNNGV. The CDR3 is made up of 14 amino acids. Trimming cost V 3 bases and J 6 bases, with 13 bases left between them. The CDR3 spells CASSFSDGGDTQYF. The CDR3 bases are TGTGCCAGCAGCTTTTCAGATGGGGGGGATACGCAGTATTTT.

This rearrangement joins TRBV4-3 to TRBJ1-6; the match to TRBD1 covers 8 bases. The CDR3 has 15 amino acids. Germline loops: CDR1 LGHNA, CDR2 YSLEER. Trimming at V came to 0 bases and at J to 8 bases, leaving 3 bases not matched to a gene. This chain's CDR3 is CASSQDRQGHSPLHF. The CDR3 DNA reads as TGCGCCAGCAGCCAAGACAGACAGGGGCATTCACCCCTCCACTTT.

The CDR3 DNA reads as TGTGCCAGCAACTACGACAGCCTTGGAACGACTGAAGCTTTCTTT. Translating gives CASNYDSLGTTEAFF. The V and J genes are TRBV6-6 and TRBJ1-1; D is possibly TRBD1 (5 bases). The germline V and J ends were trimmed by 7 bases and 5 bases, with 20 bases remaining between them. The CDR3 covers 15 residues. In germline, CDR1 is MNHNY, CDR2 SVGAGI (reference sequence).

In this sample, this clone turned up a few times. The chain carries TRBV4-2 and TRBJ1-4; no reliable D call. The length of the CDR3 is 15 residues. V lost 4 bases to trimming and J lost 1 base, with 10 bases between them. Looked up from germline, CDR1 is LGHNA and CDR2 is YNFKEQ. CDR3 nucleotides: TGTGCCAGCAGCCCCCCCGCCGGAACTAATGAAAAACTGTTTTTT. Protein product: CASSPPAGTNEKLFF.

The genes are TRBV7-2 and TRBJ2-1; 7 bases map to TRBD1. The germline V gene has CDR1 SGHTA and CDR2 FQGNSA. After removal of 7 bases from V and 4 bases from J, the junction contained 10 bases not matched to a gene. This CDR3 is 15 amino acids long. CDR3 residues: CASKLGDRPYNEQFF. CDR3 bases: TGTGCCAGCAAGTTAGGGGACAGACCATACAATGAGCAGTTCTTC.